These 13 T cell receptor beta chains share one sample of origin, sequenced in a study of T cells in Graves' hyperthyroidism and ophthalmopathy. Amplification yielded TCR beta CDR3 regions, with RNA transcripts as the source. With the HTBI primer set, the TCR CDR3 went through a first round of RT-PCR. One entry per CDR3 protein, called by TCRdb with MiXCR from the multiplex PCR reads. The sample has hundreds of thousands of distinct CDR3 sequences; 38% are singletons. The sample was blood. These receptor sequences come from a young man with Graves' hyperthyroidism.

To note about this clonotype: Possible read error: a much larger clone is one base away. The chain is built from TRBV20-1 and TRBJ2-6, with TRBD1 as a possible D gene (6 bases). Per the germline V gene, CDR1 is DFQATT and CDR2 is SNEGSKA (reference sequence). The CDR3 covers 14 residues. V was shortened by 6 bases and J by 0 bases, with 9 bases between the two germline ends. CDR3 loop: CSAPRGSGANVLTF. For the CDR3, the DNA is TGCAGTGCCCCCAGGGGCTCTGGGGCCAACGTCCTGACTTTC.

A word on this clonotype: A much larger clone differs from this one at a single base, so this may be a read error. The CDR3 DNA sequence: TGTGCCAGCAGCTTCGTAGGAAGCACCATATATTTT. Protein sequence: CASSFVGSTIYF. This sequence joins TRBV7-2 and TRBJ1-3; D not certain. The CDR3 spans 12 residues. Looked up from germline, CDR1 is SGHTA and CDR2 is FQGNSA.

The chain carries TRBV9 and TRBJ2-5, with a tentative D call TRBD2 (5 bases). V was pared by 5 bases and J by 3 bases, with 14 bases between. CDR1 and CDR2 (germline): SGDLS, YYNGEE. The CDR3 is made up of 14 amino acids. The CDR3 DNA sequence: TGTGCCAGCAGTGCATTTCACGGGGAAGAGACCCAGTACTTC. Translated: CASSAFHGEETQYF.

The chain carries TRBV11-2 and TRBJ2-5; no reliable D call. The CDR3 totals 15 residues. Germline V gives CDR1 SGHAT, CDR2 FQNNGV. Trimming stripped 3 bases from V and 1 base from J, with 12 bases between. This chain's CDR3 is CASSFEWALQETQYF. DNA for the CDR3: TGTGCCAGCAGCTTTGAGTGGGCTCTCCAAGAGACCCAGTACTTC. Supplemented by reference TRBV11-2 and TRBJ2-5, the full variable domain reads EAGVAQSPRYKIIEKRQSVAFWCNPISGHATLYWYQQILGQGPKLLIQFQNNGVVDDSQLPKDRFSAERLKGVDSTLKIQPAKLEDSAVYLCASSFEWALQETQYFGPGTRLLVL.

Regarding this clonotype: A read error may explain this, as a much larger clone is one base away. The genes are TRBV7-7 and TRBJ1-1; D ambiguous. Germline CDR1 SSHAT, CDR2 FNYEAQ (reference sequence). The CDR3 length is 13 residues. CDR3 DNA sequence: TGTGCTAGCAGCCCCCTCTCTGCTACTAAAGCTTTCTTT. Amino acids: CASSPLSATKAFF.

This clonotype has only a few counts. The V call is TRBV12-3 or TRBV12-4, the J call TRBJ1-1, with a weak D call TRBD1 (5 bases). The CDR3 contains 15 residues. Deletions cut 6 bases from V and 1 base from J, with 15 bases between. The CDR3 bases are TGTGCCAGCAGCCGGGGGACGTGGGCGAACACTGAAGCTTTCTTT. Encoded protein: CASSRGTWANTEAFF.

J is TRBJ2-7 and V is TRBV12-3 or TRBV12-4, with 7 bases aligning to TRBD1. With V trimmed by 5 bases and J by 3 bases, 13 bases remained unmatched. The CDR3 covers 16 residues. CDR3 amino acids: CASSPRQGRDRYEQYF. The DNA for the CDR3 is TGTGCCAGCAGTCCTCGACAGGGTAGGGATCGCTACGAGCAGTACTTC.

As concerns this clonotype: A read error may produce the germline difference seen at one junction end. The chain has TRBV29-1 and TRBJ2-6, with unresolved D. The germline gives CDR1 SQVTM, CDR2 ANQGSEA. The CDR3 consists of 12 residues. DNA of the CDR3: TGCAGCGTTAATCGGCAGATGAACACTGAAGCTTTC. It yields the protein CSVNRQMNTEAF.

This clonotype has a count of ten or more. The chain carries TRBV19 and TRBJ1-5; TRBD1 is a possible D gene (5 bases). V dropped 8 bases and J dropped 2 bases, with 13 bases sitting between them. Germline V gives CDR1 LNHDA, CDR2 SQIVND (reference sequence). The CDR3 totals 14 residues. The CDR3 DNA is TGTGCCAGTTCCGGGGGTAAGGGCAATCAGCCCCAGCATTTT. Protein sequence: CASSGGKGNQPQHF.

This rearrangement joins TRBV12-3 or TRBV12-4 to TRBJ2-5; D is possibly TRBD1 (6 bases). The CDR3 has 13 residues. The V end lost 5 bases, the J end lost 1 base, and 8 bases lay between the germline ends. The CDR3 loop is CASSIQGQETQYF. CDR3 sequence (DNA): TGTGCCAGCAGTATACAGGGCCAAGAGACCCAGTACTTC.

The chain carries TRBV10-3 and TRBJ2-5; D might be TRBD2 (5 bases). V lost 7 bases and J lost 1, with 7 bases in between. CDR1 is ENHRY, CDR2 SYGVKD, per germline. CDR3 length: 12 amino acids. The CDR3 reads CAITRGQETQYF. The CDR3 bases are TGTGCCATCACCCGGGGCCAAGAGACCCAGTACTTC.

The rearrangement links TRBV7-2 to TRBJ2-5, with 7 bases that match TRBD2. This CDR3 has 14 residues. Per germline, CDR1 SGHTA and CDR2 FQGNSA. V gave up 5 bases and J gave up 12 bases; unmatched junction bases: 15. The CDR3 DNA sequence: TGTGCCAGCAGCCAAGTCGGAGGGGATGGGGGGGAGTACTTC. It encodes CASSQVGGDGGEYF.

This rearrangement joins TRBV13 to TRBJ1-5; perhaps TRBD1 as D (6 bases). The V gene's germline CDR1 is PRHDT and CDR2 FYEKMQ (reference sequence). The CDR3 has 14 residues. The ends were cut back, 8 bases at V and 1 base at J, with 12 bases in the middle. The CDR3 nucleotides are TGTGCCAGCGGTGTCAGGGGCAGCAATCAGCCCCAGCATTTT. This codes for CASGVRGSNQPQHF.